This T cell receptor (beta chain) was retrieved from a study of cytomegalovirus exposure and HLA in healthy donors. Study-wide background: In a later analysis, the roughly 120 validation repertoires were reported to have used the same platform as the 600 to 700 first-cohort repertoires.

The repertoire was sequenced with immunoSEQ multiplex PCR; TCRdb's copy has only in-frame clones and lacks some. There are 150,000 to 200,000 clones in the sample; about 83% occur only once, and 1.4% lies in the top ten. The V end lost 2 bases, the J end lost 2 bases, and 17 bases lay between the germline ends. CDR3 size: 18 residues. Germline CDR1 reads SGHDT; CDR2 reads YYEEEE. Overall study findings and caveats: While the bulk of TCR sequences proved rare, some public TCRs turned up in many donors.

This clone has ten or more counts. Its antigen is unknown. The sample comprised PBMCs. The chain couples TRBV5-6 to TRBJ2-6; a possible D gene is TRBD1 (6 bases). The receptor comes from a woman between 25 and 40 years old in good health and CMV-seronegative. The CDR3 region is CASSLTRGSPAGANVLTF. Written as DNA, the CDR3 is TGTGCCAGCAGCTTAACCAGGGGATCCCCAGCTGGGGCCAACGTCCTGACTTTC. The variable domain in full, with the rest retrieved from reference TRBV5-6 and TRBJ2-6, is DAGVTQSPTHLIKTRGQQVTLRCSPKSGHDTVSWYQQALGQGPQFIFQYYEEEERQRGNFPDRFSGHQFPNYSSELNVNALLLGDSALYLCASSLTRGSPAGANVLTFGAGSRLTVL.